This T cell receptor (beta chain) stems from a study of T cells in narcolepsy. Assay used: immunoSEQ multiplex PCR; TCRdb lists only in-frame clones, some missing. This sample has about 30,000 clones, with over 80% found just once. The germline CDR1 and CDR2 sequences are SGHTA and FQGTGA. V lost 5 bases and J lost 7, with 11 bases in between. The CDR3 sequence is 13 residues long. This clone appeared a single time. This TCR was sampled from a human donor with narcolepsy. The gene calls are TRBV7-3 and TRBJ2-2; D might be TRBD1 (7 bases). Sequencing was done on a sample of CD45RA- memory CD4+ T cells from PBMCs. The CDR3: CASSAGQSGELFF. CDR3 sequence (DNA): TGTGCCAGCAGCGCGGGACAGAGCGGGGAGCTGTTTTTT.